This T cell receptor (beta chain) appears in the sequencing data of a study of blood T cells in healthy people across ages. Study-wide findings and caveats: Percentage of naive T cells showed a strong correlation with TCR beta diversity.

Russia was home to the donors, healthy Caucasian individuals aged about 6 to 90. Roughly 9.2 milliliters of peripheral blood were drawn from each donor into EDTA-treated tubes. As regards this clonotype: The antigen is not known.

The length of the CDR3 is 19 residues. Primed by a sample-barcoded 5' primer and a J-beta primer mix, a second PCR proceeded for roughly 7 to 11 cycles. The study obtained at least 2.5 million CDR3-containing paired-end reads from every sample. From the 5' RACE reads, TCRdb called clonotypes with MiXCR, one entry per CDR3 protein. The sample has hundreds of thousands of distinct CDR3 sequences, 40% to 45% seen once. Sequenced input: blood. V usage is TRBV21-1 and J usage is TRBJ2-3; the table gives TRBD1 as D, unverified against the DNA. TRBV21-1 is a pseudogene. This receptor was obtained from a man at least 80 years old in good health. In nucleotides, the CDR3 is TGTGCCAGCAGCGCCCGGGAAAGGCGGGGGGGACCCATCACAGATACGCAGTATTTT. Amino acids: CASSARERRGGPITDTQYF.